The 25 T cell receptor beta chains reported below all come from one sample, sequenced in a study of identical twins. TCRdb ran MiXCR on the 5' RACE reads and lists one entry per CDR3 protein. This table holds about 1.7 million distinct CDR3 sequences, less than 35% found once. Material for sequencing was cord blood. The source is a newborn girl in good health.

The CDR3 protein is CSARDIERGADTDTQYF. The DNA of the CDR3 is TGCAGTGCTAGGGATATAGAGCGGGGGGCCGACACAGATACGCAGTATTTT. The chain links TRBV20-1 to TRBJ2-3; 9 bases line up with TRBD2. The CDR3 totals 17 residues. The germline gives CDR1 DFQATT, CDR2 SNEGSKA (reference sequence). V lost 3 bases to trimming and J lost 2 bases; unmatched junction nucleotides: 12.

This clonotype was picked up a small number of times. DNA of the CDR3: TGTGTCAGTAGCGTAGGGGCGAATCCCACAGATACGCAGTATTTT. Translating it yields CVSSVGANPTDTQYF. The rearrangement uses TRBV9 and TRBJ2-3, with D perhaps TRBD1 or TRBD2 (5 bases each). The germline V gene has CDR1 SGDLS and CDR2 YYNGEE. The CDR3 has 15 amino acids.

This sequence joins TRBV15 and TRBJ2-2, with D possibly being TRBD1 or TRBD2 (6 bases each). CDR3 length: 18 residues. V was shortened by 3 bases and J by 4 bases, with 21 bases between the two germline ends. Germline V gene sequence: CDR1 LNHNV, CDR2 YYDKDF (reference sequence). CDR3 protein: CATSSARRGVKGTGELFF. CDR3 DNA sequence: TGTGCCACCAGCAGTGCCCGGAGGGGGGTGAAGGGCACCGGGGAGCTGTTTTTT.

This clonotype was picked up a small number of times. The V call is TRBV10-3, the J call TRBJ1-4; D unclear. V lost 2 bases to trimming and J lost 3 bases, with 10 bases between them. This CDR3 is 15 amino acids long. Germline CDR1 ENHRY, CDR2 SYGVKD. The CDR3 nucleotides are TGTGCCATCAGTGAGACACGCCTCGCTAATGAAAAACTGTTTTTT. It specifies CAISETRLANEKLFF.

This clonotype came up a few times. A junction end diverges from the germline sequence, so it may reflect a read error. The rearrangement uses TRBV7-2 and TRBJ2-3; maybe TRBD2 (5 bases). This CDR3 has 14 residues. Germline CDR1 SGHTA, CDR2 FQGNSA. The CDR3 is CAGSLRTSTDTQYF. The CDR3 nucleotides read TGTGCCGGCAGCCTTAGGACTAGCACAGATACGCAGTATTTT. The whole variable domain, filled in from reference TRBV7-2 and TRBJ2-3, reads GAGVSQSPSNKVTEKGKDVELRCDPISGHTALYWYRQSLGQGLEFLIYFQGNSAPDKSGLPSDRFSAERTGGSVSTLTIQRTQQEDSAVYLCAGSLRTSTDTQYFGPGTRLTVL.

Concerning this clonotype: A read error is possible here, since a much larger clone lies one base away. The CDR3 reads CASSSTGMNAEAFF. The CDR3 DNA reads as TGTGCCAGCAGTTCGACAGGGATGAACGCTGAAGCTTTCTTT. This chain joins TRBV12-3 or TRBV12-4 and TRBJ1-1; TRBD1 agrees at 7 bases. The CDR3 loop spans 14 amino acids.

Only one count was recorded for this clonotype. At one boundary the junction diverges from the germline segment, which might be a read error. The chain couples TRBV25-1 to TRBJ2-3; D unresolved. CDR1 and CDR2 (germline): MGHDK, SYGVNS. The CDR3 length is 14 residues. CDR3 sequence: CASSESRSTDTQCF. The DNA of the CDR3 is TGTGCCAGCAGTGAAAGCAGGAGCACAGATACGCAGTGTTTT.

In regard to this clonotype: A junction boundary mismatches the germline segment, possibly from a read error. CDR3 sequence: CAISEPDTSSYNEQSF. The CDR3 DNA sequence: TGTGCCATCAGTGAGCCCGACACGAGCTCCTACAATGAGCAGTCCTTC. The rearrangement joins TRBV10-3 to TRBJ2-1; D unresolved. The germline V gene encodes CDR1 ENHRY and CDR2 SYGVKD. There are 16 residues in the CDR3.

V is TRBV5-1 and J is TRBJ2-7; D is uncertain. The V gene lost 2 bases and the J gene lost 0 bases, with 18 bases spanning the gap. This CDR3 is built from 17 residues. The V gene's germline CDR1 is SGHRS and CDR2 YFSETQ. The CDR3 nucleotides read TGCGCCAGCAGCTTTCTGCCACCTGGGGTAATCTCCTACGAGCAGTACTTC. Translation: CASSFLPPGVISYEQYF.

This clonotype was detected only a few times. This chain joins TRBV7-9 and TRBJ2-1, with unresolved D. Germline-derived CDR1 and CDR2 are SEHNR and FQNEAQ (reference sequence). Trimming took 3 bases from V and 8 from J, leaving 14 bases between them. The CDR3 totals 14 residues. The DNA of the CDR3 is TGTGCCAGCAGCTTCATTGACCCCGTCGATGAGCAGTTCTTC. Its protein is CASSFIDPVDEQFF.

This clonotype was recorded many times. The chain combines TRBV28 with TRBJ2-7, with 10 bases matching TRBD2. Losses at the gene ends were 4 bases for V and 4 bases for J; bases not matched to a gene: 7. There are 15 residues in the CDR3. The germline gives CDR1 MDHEN, CDR2 SYDVKM. This CDR3 reads CASSSLSGRAYEQYF. CDR3 in DNA: TGTGCCAGCAGTTCGCTCAGCGGGAGGGCTTACGAGCAGTACTTC.

V gene TRBV4-1 combines with J gene TRBJ2-1; TRBD2 agrees at 14 bases. V gave up 0 bases and J gave up 10 bases; unmatched junction bases: 11. The CDR3 loop spans 18 amino acids. Germline V lookup: CDR1 MGHRA, CDR2 YSYEKL. The CDR3 region is CASSQDIGTSGSSYEQFF. The DNA for the CDR3 is TGCGCCAGCAGCCAAGATATCGGGACTAGCGGGAGCTCCTACGAGCAGTTCTTC.

Points on this clonotype: A clone one base away is much larger, so this may be a read error. The chain recombines TRBV12-3 or TRBV12-4 with TRBJ2-1; 11 bases are shared with TRBD2. The DNA end is more similar to TRBJ2-7, so the J call may be wrong. The CDR3 is 15 residues long. The DNA for the CDR3 is TGTGCCAGCACCCCGGGACTAGCGGTTTACAATGAGCAGTACTTC. Translated: CASTPGLAVYNEQYF.

The rearrangement uses TRBV20-1 and TRBJ1-5; 11 bases match TRBD1. Germline-derived CDR1 and CDR2 are DFQATT and SNEGSKA (reference sequence). Unmatched junction bases numbered 4, after V lost 0 bases and J lost 0 bases. The CDR3 loop spans 17 amino acids. The CDR3 nucleotides are TGCAGTGCTAGAGAAGGGACAGGGGGAGATAGCAATCAGCCCCAGCATTTT. This sequence encodes CSAREGTGGDSNQPQHF.

This clonotype was detected only a few times. The CDR3: CSAEGLAGGLAKNIQYF. CDR3 bases: TGCAGTGCTGAAGGACTAGCGGGAGGGCTGGCCAAAAACATTCAGTACTTC. This sequence joins TRBV20-1 and TRBJ2-4; the match to TRBD2 covers 15 bases. Germline lookup yields CDR1 DFQATT and CDR2 SNEGSKA (reference sequence). This CDR3 contains 17 residues. Losses at the gene ends were 5 bases for V and 1 base for J; bases not matched to a gene: 6.

This clonotype was detected once. V gene TRBV30 combines with J gene TRBJ1-5; 11 positions agree with TRBD1. From germline, CDR1 is GTSNPN and CDR2 SVGIG (reference sequence). The V gene end was trimmed by 6 bases and the J gene end by 7 bases; junction bases not matched to a gene: 2. The CDR3 is 12 residues long. Here the CDR3 reads CACGDRGQPQHF. The DNA of the CDR3 is TGTGCCTGTGGGGACAGGGGGCAGCCCCAGCATTTT.

The chain combines TRBV5-1 with TRBJ2-1; D is undetermined. Gene TRBJ2-7 matches the end of the DNA better, so the J call may be wrong. The CDR3 is 16 amino acids. Germline lookup yields CDR1 SGHRS and CDR2 YFSETQ. CDR3 sequence reads: CASSLRGVFSYNEQYF. CDR3 coding DNA: TGCGCCAGCAGCTTGCGCGGAGTATTCTCCTACAATGAGCAGTACTTC.

This clonotype was seen a few times. V and J are TRBV19 and TRBJ1-5; TRBD1 matches at 9 bases. Germline V lookup: CDR1 LNHDA, CDR2 SQIVND (reference sequence). There are 15 residues in the CDR3. Trimming cost V 3 bases and J 7 bases; bases outside gene matches: 7. The CDR3: CASSIQQGARQPQHF. The CDR3 DNA follows: TGTGCCAGTAGTATTCAACAGGGGGCTAGGCAGCCCCAGCATTTT.

This clonotype was seen at least ten times. The CDR3 nucleotides are TGCGCCAGCAGCCAGGATAGGGGGCGAGATACGCAGTATTTT. This gives the protein CASSQDRGRDTQYF. The chain recombines TRBV5-1 with TRBJ2-3; TRBD1 matches at 7 bases. V shed 4 bases and J 5 bases; nucleotides not matched to a gene: 7. Germline values: CDR1 SGHRS, CDR2 YFSETQ. The CDR3 contains 14 residues.

The chain employs TRBV20-1 and TRBJ2-3, with D possibly matching TRBD2 (6 bases). CDR1 and CDR2 (germline): DFQATT, SNEGSKA (reference sequence). The CDR3 has 15 amino acids. Trimming stripped 5 bases from V and 6 bases from J, with 21 bases between. The CDR3 loop is CSAPPKGGTSDTQYF. The DNA of the CDR3 is TGCAGTGCTCCCCCAAAGGGCGGGACTTCGGATACGCAGTATTTT.

This clonotype was found a few times. The chain employs TRBV5-1 and TRBJ2-5, with D possibly matching TRBD2 (6 bases). Gene TRBJ2-7 matches the end of the DNA better, so the J call may be wrong. Germline V gene data show CDR1 as SGHRS and CDR2 as YFSETQ. This CDR3 has 14 residues. In nucleotides, the CDR3 is TGCGCCAGCAGCTTGGCCGCCGGAGGGCCCGAGCAGTACTTC. It specifies CASSLAAGGPEQYF.

This clonotype has a count of ten or more. V gene TRBV12-3 or TRBV12-4 combines with J gene TRBJ2-7; maybe TRBD2 (6 bases). Between the trimmed V and J ends, which lost 2 bases and 1 base, there was a span of 12 bases. The CDR3 sequence is 15 residues long. The CDR3: CASSLLASTSYEQYF. The CDR3, as DNA: TGTGCCAGCAGTTTACTAGCGTCGACTTCCTACGAGCAGTACTTC.

CDR3 in amino acids: CASISGGATADTQYF. The CDR3 DNA is TGTGCCAGCATTAGCGGGGGGGCTACTGCAGATACGCAGTATTTT. J is TRBJ2-3 and V is TRBV7-2; TRBD2 aligns across 11 bases. This CDR3 is built from 15 residues. Germline CDR1 is SGHTA and CDR2 is FQGNSA. The trim removed 7 bases at V and 4 bases at J, leaving 7 bases unmatched.

The gene calls are TRBV10-3 and TRBJ1-2; TRBD1 agrees at 9 bases. CDR1 and CDR2 (germline): ENHRY, SYGVKD. The V and J ends lost 9 bases and 5 bases, in that order; junction bases with no gene match: 4. CDR3 size: 12 residues. The CDR3 region is CAIRDRVYGYTF. DNA for the CDR3: TGTGCCATACGGGACAGGGTATATGGCTACACCTTC.

J is TRBJ1-1 and V is TRBV29-1; 9 bases align to TRBD1. The V segment lost 5 bases and the J segment 5 bases; nucleotides outside the gene matches: 6. The CDR3 contains 13 residues. Germline lookup yields CDR1 SQVTM and CDR2 ANQGSEA. In DNA, the CDR3 is TGCAGCGTTTCCGGACAGGGGATAACTGAAGCTTTCTTT. Protein: CSVSGQGITEAFF.